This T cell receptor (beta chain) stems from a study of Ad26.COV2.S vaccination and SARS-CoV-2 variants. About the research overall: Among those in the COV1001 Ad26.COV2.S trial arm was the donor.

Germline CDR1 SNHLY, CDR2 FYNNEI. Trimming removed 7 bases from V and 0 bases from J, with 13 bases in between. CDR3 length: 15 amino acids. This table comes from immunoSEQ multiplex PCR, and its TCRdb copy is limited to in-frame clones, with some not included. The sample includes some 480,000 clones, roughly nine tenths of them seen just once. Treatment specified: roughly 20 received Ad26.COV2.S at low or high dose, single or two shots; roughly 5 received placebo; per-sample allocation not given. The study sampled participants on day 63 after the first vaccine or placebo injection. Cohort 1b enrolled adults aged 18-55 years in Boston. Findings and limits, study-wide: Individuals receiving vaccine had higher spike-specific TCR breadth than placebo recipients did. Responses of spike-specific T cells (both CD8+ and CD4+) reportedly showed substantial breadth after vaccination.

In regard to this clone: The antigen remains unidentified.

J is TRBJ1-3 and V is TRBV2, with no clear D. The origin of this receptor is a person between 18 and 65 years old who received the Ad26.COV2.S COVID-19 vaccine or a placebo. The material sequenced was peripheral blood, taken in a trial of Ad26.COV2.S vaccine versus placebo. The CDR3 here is CASTNARVSGNTIYF. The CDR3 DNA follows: TGTGCCAGCACCAACGCCCGGGTCTCTGGAAACACCATATATTTT.